This TCR beta chain was identified in a study of immune evolution from preneoplasia to lung adenocarcinoma. The trim removed 0 bases at V and 9 bases at J, leaving 7 bases unmatched. This CDR3 region has 15 residues. Germline V gene lookup returns CDR1 SGHRS and CDR2 YFSETQ. The table came from immunoSEQ multiplex PCR; TCRdb's copy has only in-frame clones and leaves some out. The sample carries several thousand clones, roughly 78% recorded once. The chain joins TRBV5-1 to TRBJ2-1; 9 nucleotides agree with TRBD1. The sequenced sample was FFPE lung adenocarcinoma in situ tissue. The clonotype comes from a person in their 70s with lung adenocarcinoma. CDR3 residues: CASSLDGTGRGEQFF. The CDR3 nucleotides are TGCGCCAGCAGCTTGGACGGGACAGGGAGGGGTGAGCAGTTCTTC.